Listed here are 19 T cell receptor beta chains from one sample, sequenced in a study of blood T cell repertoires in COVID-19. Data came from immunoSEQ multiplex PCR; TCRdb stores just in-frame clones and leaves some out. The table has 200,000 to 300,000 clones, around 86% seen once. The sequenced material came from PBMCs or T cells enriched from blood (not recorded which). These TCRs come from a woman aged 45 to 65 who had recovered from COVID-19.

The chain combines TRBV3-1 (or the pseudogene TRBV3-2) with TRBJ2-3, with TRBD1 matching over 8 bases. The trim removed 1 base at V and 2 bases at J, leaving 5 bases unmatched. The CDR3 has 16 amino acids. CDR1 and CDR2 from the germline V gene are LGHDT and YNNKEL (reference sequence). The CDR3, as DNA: TGTGCCAGCAGCCAAGGGACAGGGACGTTCACAGATACGCAGTATTTT. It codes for CASSQGTGTFTDTQYF.

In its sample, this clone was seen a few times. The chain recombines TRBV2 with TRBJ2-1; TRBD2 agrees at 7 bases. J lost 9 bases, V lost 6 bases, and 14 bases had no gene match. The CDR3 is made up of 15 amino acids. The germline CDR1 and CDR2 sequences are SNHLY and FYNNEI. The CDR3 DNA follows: TGTGCCAGCAGGGCGGGGGTTGGTTTGCGAGGTGAGCAGTTCTTC. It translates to CASRAGVGLRGEQFF.

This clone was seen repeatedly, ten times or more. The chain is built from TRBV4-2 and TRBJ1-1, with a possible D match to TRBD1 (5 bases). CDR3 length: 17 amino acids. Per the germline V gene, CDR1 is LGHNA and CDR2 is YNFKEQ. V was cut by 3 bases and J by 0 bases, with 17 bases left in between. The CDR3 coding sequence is TGTGCCAGCAGCCACCTCCGGACGGGGGGGGTGAACACTGAAGCTTTCTTT. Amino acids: CASSHLRTGGVNTEAFF.

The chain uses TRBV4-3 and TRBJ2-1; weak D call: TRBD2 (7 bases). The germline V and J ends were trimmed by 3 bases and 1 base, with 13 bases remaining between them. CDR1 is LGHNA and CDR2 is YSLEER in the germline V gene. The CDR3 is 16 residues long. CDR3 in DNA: TGCGCCAGCAGCCAGGGGGGGCTCTTATCCTACAATGAGCAGTTCTTC. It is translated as CASSQGGLLSYNEQFF.

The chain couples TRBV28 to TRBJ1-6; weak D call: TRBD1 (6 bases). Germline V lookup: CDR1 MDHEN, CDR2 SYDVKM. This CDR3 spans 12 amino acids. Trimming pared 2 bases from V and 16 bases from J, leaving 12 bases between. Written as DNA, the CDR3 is TGTGCCAGCAGTTTAATGAGCAGGGGTCTCCACTTT. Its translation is CASSLMSRGLHF.

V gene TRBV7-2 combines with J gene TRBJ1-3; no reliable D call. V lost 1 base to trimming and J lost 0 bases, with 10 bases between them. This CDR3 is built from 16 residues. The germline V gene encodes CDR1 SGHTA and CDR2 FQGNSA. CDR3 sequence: CASSLGAALSGNTIYF. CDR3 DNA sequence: TGTGCCAGCAGCTTAGGGGCAGCCCTCTCTGGAAACACCATATATTTT.

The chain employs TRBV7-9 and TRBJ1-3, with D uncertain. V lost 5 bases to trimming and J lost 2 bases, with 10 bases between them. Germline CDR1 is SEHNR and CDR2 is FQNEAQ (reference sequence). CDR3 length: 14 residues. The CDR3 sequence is CASSRPEAGNTIYF. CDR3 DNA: TGTGCCAGCAGCCGCCCTGAGGCTGGAAACACCATATATTTT.

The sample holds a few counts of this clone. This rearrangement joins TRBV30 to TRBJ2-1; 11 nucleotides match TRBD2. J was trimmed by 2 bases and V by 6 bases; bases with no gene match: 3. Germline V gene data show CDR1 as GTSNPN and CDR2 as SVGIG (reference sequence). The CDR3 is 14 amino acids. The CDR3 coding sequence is TGTGCCTGTGGGACTAGCGGAGCCTACAATGAGCAGTTCTTC. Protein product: CACGTSGAYNEQFF.

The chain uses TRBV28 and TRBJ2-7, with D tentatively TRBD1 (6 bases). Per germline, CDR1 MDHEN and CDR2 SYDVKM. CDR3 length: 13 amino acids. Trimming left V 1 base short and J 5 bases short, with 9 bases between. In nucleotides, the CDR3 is TGTGCCAGCAGTTTATCAGGGGACCACGAGCAGTACTTC. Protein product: CASSLSGDHEQYF.

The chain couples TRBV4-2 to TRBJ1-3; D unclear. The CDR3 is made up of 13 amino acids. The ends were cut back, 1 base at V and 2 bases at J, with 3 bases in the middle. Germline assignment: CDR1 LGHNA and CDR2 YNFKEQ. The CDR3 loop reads CASSQVTGNTIYF. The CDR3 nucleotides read TGTGCCAGCAGCCAAGTCACTGGAAACACCATATATTTT.

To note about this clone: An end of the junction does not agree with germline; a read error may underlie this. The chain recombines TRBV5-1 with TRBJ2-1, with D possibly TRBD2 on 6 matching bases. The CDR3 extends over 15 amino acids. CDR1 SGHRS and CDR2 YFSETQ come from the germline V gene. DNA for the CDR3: TGCGCCAGCAGCAACCGGGACTCGGCGACGAGCCTCAGGATCTTC. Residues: CASSNRDSATSLRIF.

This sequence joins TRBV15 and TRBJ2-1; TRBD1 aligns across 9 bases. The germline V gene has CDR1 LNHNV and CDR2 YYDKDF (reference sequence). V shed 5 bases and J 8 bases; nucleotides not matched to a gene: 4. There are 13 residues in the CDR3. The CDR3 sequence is CATSARQGDEQFF. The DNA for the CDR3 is TGTGCCACCAGCGCCCGACAGGGGGATGAGCAGTTCTTC.

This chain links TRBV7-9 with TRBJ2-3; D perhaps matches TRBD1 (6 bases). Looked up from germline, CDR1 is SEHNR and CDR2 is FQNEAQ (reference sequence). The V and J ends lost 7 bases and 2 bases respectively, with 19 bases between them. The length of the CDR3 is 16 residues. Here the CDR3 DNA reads TGTGCCAGCATCACTAAACGGGACAAGTACACAGATACGCAGTATTTT. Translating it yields CASITKRDKYTDTQYF.

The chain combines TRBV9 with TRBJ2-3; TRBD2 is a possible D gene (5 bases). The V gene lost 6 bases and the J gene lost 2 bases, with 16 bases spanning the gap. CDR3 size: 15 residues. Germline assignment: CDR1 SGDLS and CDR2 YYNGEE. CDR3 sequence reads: CASTRRGTLTDTQYF. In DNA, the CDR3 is TGTGCCAGCACCCGACGGGGAACCCTCACAGATACGCAGTATTTT.

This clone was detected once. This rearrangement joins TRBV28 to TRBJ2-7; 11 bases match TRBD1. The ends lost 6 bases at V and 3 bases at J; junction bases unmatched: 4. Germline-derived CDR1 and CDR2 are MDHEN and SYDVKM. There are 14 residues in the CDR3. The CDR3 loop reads CASSPGTGGYEQYF. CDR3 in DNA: TGTGCCAGCAGCCCCGGGACAGGGGGCTACGAGCAGTACTTC.

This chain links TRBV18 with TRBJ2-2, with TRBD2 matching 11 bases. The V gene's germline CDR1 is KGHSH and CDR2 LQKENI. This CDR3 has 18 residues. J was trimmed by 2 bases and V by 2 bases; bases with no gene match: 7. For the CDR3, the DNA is TGTGCCAGCTCACCAAAGACTAGCGGGATGGGAAACACCGGGGAGCTGTTTTTT. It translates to CASSPKTSGMGNTGELFF.

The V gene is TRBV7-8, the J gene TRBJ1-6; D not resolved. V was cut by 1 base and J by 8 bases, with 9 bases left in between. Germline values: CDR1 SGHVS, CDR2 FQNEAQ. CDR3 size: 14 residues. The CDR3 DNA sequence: TGTGCCAGCAGCTTAGATGGGCTGTATTCACCCCTCCACTTT. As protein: CASSLDGLYSPLHF.

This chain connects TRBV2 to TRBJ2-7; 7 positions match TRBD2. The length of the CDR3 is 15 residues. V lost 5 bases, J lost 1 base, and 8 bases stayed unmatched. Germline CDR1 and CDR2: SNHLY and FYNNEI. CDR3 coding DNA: TGTGCCAGCAGTACCCGGGACTACCTATCCTACGAGCAGTACTTC. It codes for CASSTRDYLSYEQYF.

CDR3 DNA sequence: TGTGCCAGCAGAGTGTATACAGGGAATGAGCAGTTCTTC. Translating gives CASRVYTGNEQFF. The chain links TRBV7-2 to TRBJ2-1; D might be TRBD1 (6 bases). This CDR3 contains 13 residues. The germline V and J ends were trimmed by 6 bases and 7 bases, with 13 bases remaining between them. Germline loops: CDR1 SGHTA, CDR2 FQGNSA. The full variable domain, completed using reference TRBV7-2 and TRBJ2-1, is GAGVSQSPSNKVTEKGKDVELRCDPISGHTALYWYRQSLGQGLEFLIYFQGNSAPDKSGLPSDRFSAERTGGSVSTLTIQRTQQEDSAVYLCASRVYTGNEQFFGPGTRLTVL.